A single sample gave rise to the 24 T cell receptor beta chains below, sequenced in a study of T cell responses to AZD1222 COVID-19 vaccine. Assay used: immunoSEQ multiplex PCR; TCRdb lists only in-frame clones, some missing. The sample carries about 120,000 clones, approximately 90% recorded once. The sample consisted of peripheral blood, taken on day 0 of AZD1222 vaccination. Every receptor here comes from an adult in good health.

The chain recombines TRBV6-1 with TRBJ1-5; unclear D gene. V lost 0 bases and J 4 bases, leaving 7 bases between the germline ends. The CDR3 consists of 14 residues. Germline V CDR1 and CDR2: MNHNS, SASEGT. CDR3 sequence reads: CASSEAQGNQPQHF. In nucleotides, the CDR3 is TGTGCCAGCAGTGAAGCGCAAGGAAATCAGCCCCAGCATTTT.

The V and J genes are TRBV5-1 and TRBJ2-1, with a weak D call TRBD1 (6 bases). Germline values: CDR1 SGHRS, CDR2 YFSETQ. CDR3 length: 14 amino acids. The germline V and J ends were trimmed by 0 bases and 5 bases, with 9 bases remaining between them. The DNA of the CDR3 is TGCGCCAGCAGCTTGGGGACAGCCGACAATGAGCAGTTCTTC. Residues: CASSLGTADNEQFF.

The chain links TRBV27 to TRBJ2-7; TRBD2 agrees at 8 bases. With 4 bases clipped from V and 0 bases from J, the junction kept 8 bases outside the gene matches. Germline-derived CDR1 and CDR2 are MNHEY and SMNVEV (reference sequence). This CDR3 is 16 amino acids long. The CDR3 DNA reads as TGTGCCAGCAGTTCGCCCCTCCGGGGGGGCTCCTACGAGCAGTACTTC. Protein: CASSSPLRGGSYEQYF.

This clone was observed a single time. The chain couples TRBV12-3 or TRBV12-4 to TRBJ2-1; TRBD2 might be the D (6 bases). V was clipped by 4 bases and J by 9 bases, with 13 bases between them. There are 13 residues in the CDR3. The DNA of the CDR3 is TGTGCCAGCAGTTCTATCCGGGACTTTGAGCAGTTCTTC. It is translated as CASSSIRDFEQFF.

V and J are TRBV5-8 and TRBJ2-2; 7 bases map to TRBD1. The V gene's germline CDR1 is SGHTS and CDR2 YDEGEE. The CDR3 is 15 residues long. V was pared by 2 bases and J by 5 bases, with 6 bases of the junction left unmatched. CDR3 loop: CASSLGQAITGELFF. The CDR3 DNA sequence: TGTGCCAGCAGCTTAGGACAGGCTATTACCGGGGAGCTGTTTTTT.

This rearrangement joins TRBV7-3 to TRBJ1-5, with a possible D match to TRBD1 (5 bases). The V end lost 5 bases, the J end lost 4 bases, and 9 bases lay between the germline ends. The CDR3 has 13 residues. Germline V lookup: CDR1 SGHTA, CDR2 FQGTGA. The CDR3, as DNA: TGTGCCAGCAGCCGGGGCTCTAATCAGCCCCAGCATTTT. As protein: CASSRGSNQPQHF.

J is TRBJ1-3 and V is TRBV18; the match to TRBD1 covers 7 bases. The CDR3 is 16 residues long. Germline CDR1 reads KGHSH; CDR2 reads LQKENI. Unmatched junction bases numbered 10, after V lost 2 bases and J lost 6 bases. The CDR3 sequence is CASSPSPGTVVNTIYF. CDR3 nucleotide sequence: TGTGCCAGCTCACCAAGTCCCGGGACAGTAGTAAACACCATATATTTT.

This chain links TRBV29-1 with TRBJ2-7; no definite D call. Germline assignment: CDR1 SQVTM and CDR2 ANQGSEA. The V and J ends lost 5 bases and 6 bases respectively, with 8 bases between them. This CDR3 spans 10 amino acids. CDR3: CSVRSGEQYF. Written as DNA, the CDR3 is TGCAGCGTTCGGTCTGGCGAGCAGTACTTC.

J is TRBJ2-7 and V is TRBV7-9; the D gene is possibly TRBD2 (6 bases). The length of the CDR3 is 14 residues. The V end lost 4 bases, the J end lost 0 bases, and 10 bases lay between the germline ends. Germline CDR1 reads SEHNR; CDR2 reads FQNEAQ (reference sequence). The CDR3 nucleotides read TGTGCCAGCAGCTCTGTGGGGGGCTCCTACGAGCAGTACTTC. This encodes CASSSVGGSYEQYF.

This clone was recorded once. The chain combines TRBV6-2 or TRBV6-3 with TRBJ2-6; 7 bases are shared with TRBD1. The trim removed 2 bases at V and 2 bases at J, leaving 9 bases unmatched. The CDR3 covers 18 residues. The germline V gene encodes CDR1 MNHEY and CDR2 SVGEGT. DNA for the CDR3: TGTGCCAGCAGTTACCCGAAAGACAGGGTAGCTGGGGCCAACGTCCTGACTTTC. This gives the protein CASSYPKDRVAGANVLTF.

The V and J genes are TRBV4-1 and TRBJ1-2; possible D gene TRBD1, 5 bases. Germline values: CDR1 MGHRA, CDR2 YSYEKL. Deletions cut 0 bases from V and 5 bases from J, with 7 bases between. There are 13 residues in the CDR3. CDR3 loop: CASSQDGGYGYTF. Written as DNA, the CDR3 is TGCGCCAGCAGCCAAGATGGGGGGTATGGCTACACCTTC.

V gene TRBV6-4 combines with J gene TRBJ1-1; TRBD1 matches at 8 bases. CDR3 length equals 14 residues. V dropped 6 bases and J dropped 5; count of bases not matched to a gene: 8. In germline, CDR1 is MRHNA, CDR2 SNTAGT. The CDR3 DNA reads as TGTGCCAGCAGGGACAGGGTAGGGGATACTGAAGCTTTCTTT. Its protein is CASRDRVGDTEAFF.

This clone was found a few times. This chain uses TRBV4-2 with TRBJ2-7; D possibly matches TRBD1 or TRBD2 (6 bases each). Germline V gene lookup returns CDR1 LGHNA and CDR2 YNFKEQ. Trimming took off 4 bases at V and 5 bases at J, with 21 bases between the two ends. The CDR3 contains 16 residues. The CDR3 loop reads CASSLLGTHGGDEQYF. The CDR3 DNA is TGTGCCAGCAGCCTACTCGGGACCCACGGGGGCGACGAGCAGTACTTC.

The chain is built from TRBV5-1 and TRBJ2-7; D possibly corresponds to TRBD1 (5 bases). Germline V CDR1 and CDR2: SGHRS, YFSETQ. This CDR3 comprises 15 residues. With 3 bases removed from V and 0 bases from J, the gap between germline ends came to 13 bases. The chain's CDR3 is CASSSGPTDSYEQYF. CDR3 sequence (DNA): TGCGCCAGCAGCTCCGGACCGACAGACTCCTACGAGCAGTACTTC. The full variable domain, rest sourced from reference TRBV5-1 and TRBJ2-7, is KAGVTQTPRYLIKTRGQQVTLSCSPISGHRSVSWYQQTPGQGLQFLFEYFSETQRNKGNFPGRFSGRQFSNSRSEMNVSTLELGDSALYLCASSSGPTDSYEQYFGPGTRLTVT.

The rearrangement joins TRBV29-1 to TRBJ1-1; TRBD1 aligns across 9 bases. J gave up 2 bases and V 3 bases, and 4 bases lay outside the gene matches. Germline CDR1 SQVTM, CDR2 ANQGSEA. This CDR3 contains 14 residues. DNA of the CDR3: TGCAGCGTTGAGGAGGGACAGGGAAACACTGAAGCTTTCTTT. It specifies CSVEEGQGNTEAFF.

The rearrangement links TRBV9 to TRBJ2-5; a possible D gene is TRBD2 (5 bases). Deletions cut 3 bases from V and 0 bases from J, with 12 bases between. The CDR3 has 15 amino acids. Looked up from germline, CDR1 is SGDLS and CDR2 is YYNGEE. CDR3 sequence: CASSGETGNQETQYF. The CDR3 nucleotides read TGTGCCAGCAGCGGGGAAACCGGGAACCAAGAGACCCAGTACTTC.

The CDR3 bases are TGTGCCAGCAGCCAAGTGCAGGGCTATGGCTACACCTTC. Residues: CASSQVQGYGYTF. The chain uses TRBV14 and TRBJ1-2, with a tentative D call TRBD1 (5 bases). The V gene lost 1 base and the J gene lost 4 bases, with 7 bases spanning the gap. The CDR3 spans 13 residues. The germline V gene has CDR1 SGHDN and CDR2 FVKESK.

The rearrangement uses TRBV5-8 and TRBJ2-3, with D hard to call. Germline CDR1 is SGHTS and CDR2 is YDEGEE. Trimming removed 4 bases at V and 2 bases at J, with 5 bases between. This CDR3 has 12 amino acids. The CDR3 sequence is CASSPTTDTQYF. In DNA form, the CDR3 reads TGTGCCAGCAGCCCGACCACAGATACGCAGTATTTT.

The V call is TRBV5-1, the J call TRBJ1-2, with 11 nucleotides matching TRBD1. After removal of 4 bases from V and 2 bases from J, the junction contained 7 bases not matched to a gene. The length of the CDR3 is 16 residues. Germline V CDR1 and CDR2: SGHRS, YFSETQ. CDR3 DNA: TGCGCCAGCAGCGGAGGACAGGGGGCGTCGAACTATGGCTACACCTTC. Protein product: CASSGGQGASNYGYTF. The whole variable domain, filled in from reference TRBV5-1 and TRBJ1-2, reads KAGVTQTPRYLIKTRGQQVTLSCSPISGHRSVSWYQQTPGQGLQFLFEYFSETQRNKGNFPGRFSGRQFSNSRSEMNVSTLELGDSALYLCASSGGQGASNYGYTFGSGTRLTVV.

This clone was seen a few times. The chain employs TRBV18 and TRBJ1-1, with D possibly matching TRBD1 (5 bases). CDR1 and CDR2 from the germline V gene are KGHSH and LQKENI. The CDR3 is made up of 16 amino acids. The germline V and J ends were trimmed by 0 bases and 4 bases, with 15 bases remaining between them. CDR3 nucleotides: TGTGCCAGCTCACCACCGCGGGGAGGGGCTGGCACTGAAGCTTTCTTT. Encoded protein: CASSPPRGGAGTEAFF.

V usage is TRBV4-2 and J usage is TRBJ1-1, with unresolved D. Trimming shortened V by 0 bases and J by 0 bases, and 8 bases separated the two germline ends. The CDR3 loop spans 15 amino acids. CDR1 is LGHNA and CDR2 is YNFKEQ in the germline V gene. The CDR3 here is CASSQERTVNTEAFF. For the CDR3, the DNA is TGTGCCAGCAGCCAAGAACGAACGGTGAACACTGAAGCTTTCTTT.

This chain connects TRBV9 to TRBJ2-7; 10 bases are a match to TRBD2. This CDR3 is built from 15 residues. Germline values: CDR1 SGDLS, CDR2 YYNGEE. The junction had 5 bases not matched to a gene; V was cut back by 0 bases and J by 5 bases. CDR3 coding DNA: TGTGCCAGCAGCGTAGATGGACTAGCGGTTGACGAGCAGTACTTC. Translating gives CASSVDGLAVDEQYF.

The chain combines TRBV6-1 with TRBJ2-7; 8 bases fit TRBD1. Germline V gene lookup returns CDR1 MNHNS and CDR2 SASEGT. With V trimmed by 0 bases and J by 6 bases, 10 bases remained unmatched. The CDR3 totals 16 residues. CDR3 sequence reads: CASSEASTGAWVEQYF. CDR3 nucleotide sequence: TGTGCCAGCAGTGAAGCCTCGACAGGGGCTTGGGTCGAGCAGTACTTC.

CDR3 in DNA: TGTGCCAGCTCACCACAGAAGGATTCCTCACCCCTCCACTTT. Translation gives CASSPQKDSSPLHF. V and J are TRBV18 and TRBJ1-6; D unresolved. Germline values: CDR1 KGHSH, CDR2 LQKENI. This CDR3 comprises 14 residues. V lost 1 base and J 10 bases, leaving 11 bases between the germline ends.